Below, 23 T cell receptor beta chains from the same sample are listed, as sequenced in a study of low-dose radiotherapy and immunotherapy resistance in tumors. Time point meaning: before trial treatment. Alpha- and beta-chain coverage of first-strand cDNA came from TRAV- and TRBV-specific primers. Over approximately 20 PCR cycles, TCRs were amplified from a constant-region primer and V-primer adapter. MiXCR, run by TCRdb on the reads, gives a single entry per CDR3 protein. The data hold nearly 95,000 distinct CDR3 sequences, with around 9.2% observed a single time. The starting material was PBMCs, obtained before treatment. These receptors originate from a male donor with prostate cancer.

Ten or more counts support this clonotype. The rearrangement uses TRBV19 and TRBJ1-2, with a possible D match to TRBD1 (5 bases). Trimming shortened V by 3 bases and J by 0 bases, and 11 bases separated the two germline ends. The CDR3 length is 15 residues. Germline CDR1 and CDR2: LNHDA and SQIVND (reference sequence). The CDR3 here is CASSIVGQTNYGYTF. The DNA for the CDR3 is TGTGCCAGTAGTATTGTGGGGCAGACTAACTATGGCTACACCTTC.

The table lists this clonotype with many counts. The CDR3 region is CSARDLKTSGSDTGELFF. In DNA form, the CDR3 reads TGCAGTGCTAGAGATCTGAAGACTAGCGGGAGCGATACCGGGGAGCTGTTTTTT. The chain combines TRBV20-1 with TRBJ2-2; 12 positions match TRBD2. CDR3 length: 18 residues. With 0 bases clipped from V and 5 bases from J, the junction kept 10 bases outside the gene matches. The germline V gene encodes CDR1 DFQATT and CDR2 SNEGSKA (reference sequence).

This clonotype was recorded many times. The V and J genes are TRBV28 and TRBJ2-2; the D gene is possibly TRBD1 (6 bases). CDR1 and CDR2 from the germline V gene are MDHEN and SYDVKM. Between the trimmed V and J ends, which lost 8 bases and 2 bases, there was a span of 12 bases. The CDR3 loop spans 14 amino acids. The CDR3 region has the DNA TGTGCCAGCGGGGGCAGAATTAACACCGGGGAGCTGTTTTTT. It encodes CASGGRINTGELFF.

This clonotype was counted at least ten times. The chain is built from TRBV7-2 and TRBJ2-7, with 9 bases aligning to TRBD2. The J segment lost 10 bases and the V segment lost 6 bases, leaving 7 bases of the junction unmatched. Looked up from germline, CDR1 is SGHTA and CDR2 is FQGNSA. This CDR3 comprises 12 residues. Here the CDR3 reads CASRPAGGYQYF. The CDR3 nucleotides are TGTGCCAGCAGGCCAGCGGGAGGTTATCAGTACTTC.

This rearrangement joins TRBV4-2 to TRBJ2-7, with TRBD1 identical over 7 bases. CDR1 LGHNA and CDR2 YNFKEQ come from the germline V gene. V was clipped by 0 bases and J by 6 bases; unmatched bases: 20. There are 19 residues in the CDR3. The CDR3 DNA reads TGTGCCAGCAGCCAAGATGGGTTGGGGACAGCGAGCGATCCCCCCGAGCAGTACTTC. Translation: CASSQDGLGTASDPPEQYF.

This clonotype was picked up many times. The CDR3 reads CASSGGTENEKLFF. Here the CDR3 DNA reads TGCGCCAGCAGCGGGGGGACAGAGAATGAAAAACTGTTTTTT. V gene TRBV5-1 combines with J gene TRBJ1-4, with 7 bases matching TRBD1. The germline CDR1 and CDR2 sequences are SGHRS and YFSETQ. J gave up 5 bases and V 4 bases, and 5 bases lay outside the gene matches. This CDR3 region has 14 residues.

This clonotype was found many times. This chain joins TRBV4-1 and TRBJ1-3; D gene unclear. CDR3 size: 12 residues. CDR1 is MGHRA and CDR2 is YSYEKL in the germline V gene. V lost 0 bases and J lost 8, with 5 bases in between. CDR3 in DNA: TGCGCCAGCAGCCAAGACTGGGACACCATATATTTT. Its protein is CASSQDWDTIYF.

This clonotype has at least ten counts. The J gene is TRBJ2-5, the V gene TRBV7-6; TRBD1 aligns across 8 bases. Trimming took 5 bases from V and 5 from J; bases not matched to a gene: 16. The CDR3 loop spans 17 amino acids. Per the germline V gene, CDR1 is SGHVS and CDR2 is FNYEAQ. The CDR3 sequence is CASSQPGGDGLGETQYF. The CDR3 region has the DNA TGTGCCAGCAGCCAACCAGGGGGCGACGGGTTGGGCGAGACCCAGTACTTC.

About this clonotype itself: Just one base apart from a much larger clone, this may be a read error. The V gene is TRBV27, the J gene TRBJ2-1; 13 bases map to TRBD2. CDR3 length equals 14 residues. CDR1 and CDR2 (germline): MNHEY, SMNVEV (reference sequence). The CDR3 bases are TGTGCCAGCAGTTGGACTAGCGGGAGCAATGAGCAGTTGTTC. This codes for CASSWTSGSNEQLF.

This clonotype was found many times. The chain employs TRBV29-1 and TRBJ1-6; no definite D call. The CDR3 is 13 residues long. V lost 0 bases and J 7 bases, leaving 7 bases between the germline ends. Germline CDR1 is SQVTM and CDR2 is ANQGSEA. CDR3 DNA: TGCAGCGTTGAAGATAACGGGAATTCACCCCTCCACTTT. This translates into CSVEDNGNSPLHF. Looking up the rest from reference TRBV29-1 and TRBJ1-6 gives the full variable domain: SAVISQKPSRDICQRGTSLTIQCQVDSQVTMMFWYRQQPGQSLTLIATANQGSEATYESGFVIDKFPISRPNLTFSTLTVSNMSPEDSSIYLCSVEDNGNSPLHFGNGTRLTVT.

This clonotype was detected ten times or more. V is TRBV10-3 and J is TRBJ2-1; 13 positions agree with TRBD2. This CDR3 comprises 15 residues. Trimming removed 4 bases from V and 7 bases from J; junction bases left unmatched: 4. Germline assignment: CDR1 ENHRY and CDR2 SYGVKD. The CDR3 DNA reads as TGTGCCATCAGTGGCCAGACTAGCGGGAGGAATGAGCAGTTCTTC. Translating it yields CAISGQTSGRNEQFF.

This clonotype appeared many times. The CDR3 is CASSYGGSNTEAFF. In DNA form, the CDR3 reads TGTGCCAGCAGTTACGGGGGCTCGAACACTGAAGCTTTCTTT. V and J are TRBV6-5 and TRBJ1-1; D may be TRBD1 (6 bases). The germline V gene has CDR1 MNHEY and CDR2 SVGAGI. Trimming stripped 2 bases from V and 1 base from J, with 8 bases between. CDR3 length: 14 residues.

This clonotype has at least ten counts. CDR3 amino acids: CASSQDRFPWGTGELFF. CDR3 in DNA: TGTGCCAGCAGCCAAGATCGCTTCCCCTGGGGCACCGGGGAGCTGTTTTTT. V is TRBV14 and J is TRBJ2-2; the D is unclear. CDR3 size: 17 residues. V lost 0 bases and J lost 4, with 15 bases in between. CDR1 and CDR2 (germline): SGHDN, FVKESK.

This clonotype was observed at least ten times. The chain uses TRBV18 and TRBJ2-7; 9 bases agree with TRBD1. With V trimmed by 6 bases and J by 6 bases, 9 bases remained unmatched. Germline V gene data show CDR1 as KGHSH and CDR2 as LQKENI. This CDR3 has 14 amino acids. The CDR3 nucleotides read TGTGCCAGCTCGGGGGGACAGGGTCTCGGCGAGCAGTACTTC. Translating it yields CASSGGQGLGEQYF.

Many counts were recorded for this clonotype. V and J are TRBV6-2 or TRBV6-3 and TRBJ2-1; TRBD1 or TRBD2 may be the D gene (6 bases each). This CDR3 contains 14 residues. Trimming removed 6 bases at V and 8 bases at J, with 17 bases between. From germline, CDR1 is MNHEY and CDR2 SVGEGT. CDR3 coding DNA: TGTGCCAGCAGGGACGGGGGCTTTCAGGATGAGCAGTTCTTC. This codes for CASRDGGFQDEQFF.

This clonotype was observed at least ten times. This CDR3 reads CASSYSVASGREQYF. The CDR3 DNA is TGTGCCAGCAGTTACTCCGTTGCTTCGGGGCGCGAGCAGTACTTC. The chain links TRBV6-5 to TRBJ2-7; D may match TRBD1 or TRBD2 (5 bases each). The CDR3 runs to 15 residues. Trimming removed 0 bases at V and 6 bases at J, with 15 bases between. Germline lookup yields CDR1 MNHEY and CDR2 SVGAGI.

The rearrangement links TRBV13 to TRBJ2-7; the match to TRBD2 covers 10 bases. The V gene end was trimmed by 5 bases and the J gene end by 7 bases; junction bases not matched to a gene: 8. The germline gives CDR1 PRHDT, CDR2 FYEKMQ (reference sequence). The CDR3 spans 14 residues. The CDR3, as DNA: TGTGCCAGCAGCCCGGCTAGCGGGAGCGGGGAGCAGTACTTC. Protein sequence: CASSPASGSGEQYF.

This clonotype was seen at least ten times. The gene calls are TRBV7-9 and TRBJ2-1; D perhaps matches TRBD1 (5 bases). The CDR3 runs 15 residues. With 4 bases removed from V and 6 bases from J, the gap between germline ends came to 16 bases. The germline gives CDR1 SEHNR, CDR2 FQNEAQ (reference sequence). For the CDR3, the DNA is TGTGCCAGCAGCTCCGAGTGGGGCGCATCCAATGAGCAGTTCTTC. This encodes CASSSEWGASNEQFF.

This clonotype has at least ten counts. This sequence joins TRBV28 and TRBJ1-4; D remains ambiguous. The CDR3 runs to 15 residues. Trimming removed 4 bases from V and 8 bases from J, with 17 bases in between. CDR1 MDHEN and CDR2 SYDVKM come from the germline V gene. CDR3 in DNA: TGTGCCAGCAGTTCTCCGGGCACCAAAGGGGAAAAACTGTTTTTT. This codes for CASSSPGTKGEKLFF.

This clonotype came up many times. The chain recombines TRBV2 with TRBJ2-1; the D is unclear. The CDR3 totals 11 residues. Germline V CDR1 and CDR2: SNHLY, FYNNEI. With 9 bases removed from V and 4 bases from J, the gap between germline ends came to 7 bases. The CDR3 region is CASLEYNEQFF. CDR3 DNA: TGTGCCAGTCTTGAGTACAATGAGCAGTTCTTC.

This clonotype was recorded many times. The rearrangement links TRBV6-5 to TRBJ2-1, with 10 bases aligning to TRBD2. The CDR3 spans 16 residues. J gave up 4 bases and V 2 bases, and 5 bases lay outside the gene matches. CDR1 and CDR2 from the germline V gene are MNHEY and SVGAGI. CDR3 coding DNA: TGTGCCAGCAGTTACCCCAAGACTAGCGGGTACAATGAGCAGTTCTTC. Translation: CASSYPKTSGYNEQFF.

This clonotype was detected ten times or more. The rearrangement links TRBV7-2 to TRBJ1-5, with 9 positions matching TRBD1. Germline assignment: CDR1 SGHTA and CDR2 FQGNSA. Trimming at V came to 5 bases and at J to 7 bases, leaving 9 bases not matched to a gene. The CDR3 has 15 residues. The CDR3: CASSRMGQGSQPQHF. The CDR3 DNA is TGTGCCAGCAGCCGGATGGGACAGGGAAGCCAGCCCCAGCATTTT.

In this sample, this clonotype turned up many times. The rearrangement uses TRBV28 and TRBJ2-2; D is undetermined. Germline values: CDR1 MDHEN, CDR2 SYDVKM. The CDR3 is made up of 13 amino acids. Trimming left V 5 bases short and J 3 bases short, with 7 bases between. The CDR3 DNA reads TGTGCCAGCAGTACCTTAGACACCGGGGAGCTGTTTTTT. It specifies CASSTLDTGELFF.